This TCR beta chain was sequenced in a study of cytotoxic CD8 clonotypes in ibrutinib-treated CLL. V dropped 7 bases and J dropped 1 base, with 8 bases sitting between them. The CDR3 contains 12 residues. Germline lookup yields CDR1 SNHLY and CDR2 FYNNEI. Produced via immunoSEQ multiplex PCR; TCRdb's table is partial and in-frame only. This repertoire shows over 150,000 clones, 81% found once; its top ten account for about 2%. The sequence was obtained from a human donor with chronic lymphocytic leukemia. The rearrangement joins TRBV2 to TRBJ2-7; D is unresolved. Sequenced here: PBMCs, sampled after 12 months of ibrutinib treatment. For the CDR3, the DNA is TGTGCCAGCATGGCCACGTCCTACGAGCAGTACTTC. This gives the protein CASMATSYEQYF.